A selection of T cell receptor beta chains follows, all from one sample in a study of T-cell memory formation after mild COVID-19. TCRdb reprocessed the 5' RACE reads with MiXCR, giving one entry per CDR3 protein. The profile shows hundreds of thousands of distinct CDR3 sequences, 25% to 30% of them singletons. The sequenced sample was PBMCs or a T cell subset sorted from them (not recorded which). Receptors were obtained from an adult woman who had mild COVID-19 (a few samples of this study predate the infection). Cell type and time point are not known. Each CDR3 is given with its conserved first and last residue. Fields, in order: CDR3 length, D gene, clone size, V gene, J gene, CDR3 DNA, CDR3 protein. D genes are given only for firm matches. Clone size appears in some rows only: once, few, many, or a class for an expanded clone.

15	TRBD2	few	TRBV29-1	TRBJ2-2	TGCAGCGTTCTCGGACTAGCGGGAGCCACCGGGGAGCTGTTTTTT	CSVLGLAGATGELFF
16	TRBD2	-	TRBV7-2	TRBJ2-3	TGTGCCAGCAGCTTGCTAGCGGGGGGGGAGACAGATACGCAGTATTTT	CASSLLAGGETDTQYF
14	TRBD2	-	TRBV15	TRBJ2-2	TGTGCCACCAGGGAGGGACTAGCGGCCGGGGAGCTGTTTTTT	CATREGLAAGELFF
15	TRBD2	few	TRBV6-6	TRBJ2-3	TGTGCCAGCAGTGTCGCGCTAGCGGGAGCAGATACGCAGTATTTT	CASSVALAGADTQYF
15	TRBD1	few	TRBV18	TRBJ2-1	TGTGCCAGCTCATCAAACCGGGACAGCTACAATGAGCAGTTCTTC	CASSSNRDSYNEQFF
16	-	few	TRBV6-5	TRBJ2-1	TGTGCCAGCAGCTACAGGGGCGGGAGGATTTTGGATGAGCAGTTCTTC	CASSYRGGRILDEQFF
15	-	few	TRBV29-1	TRBJ1-1	TGCAGCGTTGAAGCTTCAACCAGGAGGAACACTGAAGCTTTCTTT	CSVEASTRRNTEAFF
17	TRBD2	few	TRBV15	TRBJ2-3	TGTGCCACCAGCAGAGATGGGCTAGCGGGATGGGCAGATACGCAGTATTTT	CATSRDGLAGWADTQYF
14	-	-	TRBV4-2	TRBJ2-5	TGTGCCAGCAGCCTCTTTATCCGCCAAGAGACCCAGTACTTC	CASSLFIRQETQYF
12	-	-	TRBV24-1	TRBJ2-4	TGTGCCACCAGTCCATCTTTGAACATTCAGTACTTC	CATSPSLNIQYF
15	-	few	TRBV30	TRBJ1-2	TGTGCCTGGAGAGGACAGCTTAAGGTCCAGAGTGGCTACACCTTC	CAWRGQLKVQSGYTF
12	-	few	TRBV7-3	TRBJ2-7	TGTGCCAGCAGCCCAGAAGGTAGGGAGCAGTACTTC	CASSPEGREQYF
15	-	few	TRBV7-2	TRBJ2-7	TGTGCCAGCAGCTTAGGCTCTGGGCTCCTTTACGAGCAGTACTTC	CASSLGSGLLYEQYF
12	-	-	TRBV10-2	TRBJ2-7	TGCGCCAGCAGTGAGCCCTCCTACGAGCAGTACTTC	CASSEPSYEQYF
14	TRBD1	-	TRBV20-1	TRBJ1-5	TGCAGTGCTAGGACCGGGACAGGGGGTCAGCCCCAGCATTTT	CSARTGTGGQPQHF
15	TRBD2	-	TRBV5-1	TRBJ2-2	TGCGCCAGCAGCCGACTAGCGGGGGACACCGGGGAGCTGTTTTTT	CASSRLAGDTGELFF
12	-	-	TRBV29-1	TRBJ2-2	TGCAGCGTTGTCTCTGACACCGGGGAGCTGTTTTTT	CSVVSDTGELFF
16	-	-	TRBV4-2	TRBJ2-7	TGTGCCAGCAGCCCGTGGGGTGGGGAAAGCTCCTACGAGCAGTACTTC	CASSPWGGESSYEQYF
13	-	-	TRBV12-3/TRBV12-4	TRBJ1-1	TGTGCCAGCAAAGCGAGATGGAACACTGAAGCTTTCTTT	CASKARWNTEAFF
17	TRBD1	-	TRBV29-1	TRBJ1-1	TGCAGCGTTGGACAGGGGGCGATCTTCGGGCTGAACACTGAAGCTTTCTTT	CSVGQGAIFGLNTEAFF
16	-	few	TRBV7-2	TRBJ2-7	TGTGCCAGCAGTTCAGCGGTGGGGCCAGCCATCTACGAGCAGTACTTC	CASSSAVGPAIYEQYF
14	-	many	TRBV19	TRBJ2-7	TGTGCCAGTAGTATATTGCCAGGGGAATACGAGCAGTACTTC	CASSILPGEYEQYF
13	-	few	TRBV21-1	TRBJ1-2	TGTGCCAGCAGCAAAGGAGCAGAGTATGGCTACACCTTC	CASSKGAEYGYTF
16	-	-	TRBV4-1	TRBJ1-4	TGCGCCAGCAGCCAAGATCCCTGGCAGGAAAATGAAAAACTGTTTTTT	CASSQDPWQENEKLFF
15	TRBD1	-	TRBV19	TRBJ2-5	TGTGCCAGTAGTATCGAGGGGGCCGGTCAAGAGACCCAGTACTTC	CASSIEGAGQETQYF
17	-	once	TRBV21-1	TRBJ2-5	TGTGCCAGCAGCACTTCGGGACTAGCGGGGACCCAAGAGACCCAGTACTTC	CASSTSGLAGTQETQYF
14	-	few	TRBV12-3/TRBV12-4	TRBJ1-1	TGTGCCAGCAGTTTTACCTCAGGGAACACTGAAGCTTTCTTT	CASSFTSGNTEAFF
15	-	once	TRBV3-1	TRBJ2-5	TGTGCCAGCAGCCAAGAACGGCTAGCTTGGGAGACCCAGTACTTC	CASSQERLAWETQYF
15	TRBD1	-	TRBV7-6	TRBJ2-1	TGTGCCAGCAGCTTATCAGGGGGCATGTACAATGAGCAGTTCTTC	CASSLSGGMYNEQFF
13	-	many	TRBV5-1	TRBJ2-1	TGCGCCAGCAGCTTGGGGGAGACCCCCGAGCAGTTCTTC	CASSLGETPEQFF
15	TRBD2	few	TRBV7-8	TRBJ2-1	TGTGCCAGCAGCTTAATGGCGGGAGGTCACAATGAGCAGTTCTTC	CASSLMAGGHNEQFF
15	-	-	TRBV10-3	TRBJ2-5	TGTGCCATCAGTGGTGGTCGGGACATTGAAGAGACCCAGTACTTC	CAISGGRDIEETQYF
15	TRBD1	-	TRBV2	TRBJ1-1	TGTGCCAGCAGAGGGGACAGGGAGTCGGGCACTGAAGCTTTCTTT	CASRGDRESGTEAFF
13	TRBD1	-	TRBV7-9	TRBJ1-4	TGTGCCAGCAGCACGGACAGGGTCGAGAAACTGTTTTTT	CASSTDRVEKLFF
19	TRBD2	-	TRBV3-1	TRBJ2-2	TGTGCCAGCAGCTTCACGGGACTAGCGGGGGGCGCCAACACCGGGGAGCTGTTTTTT	CASSFTGLAGGANTGELFF
14	-	-	TRBV4-1	TRBJ2-7	TGCGCCAGCAGCCACCATAGTGCGGATGACGAGCAGTACTTC	CASSHHSADDEQYF
17	-	-	TRBV4-2	TRBJ2-3	TGTGCCAGCAGCCCTCGAACCGGGGGAATGGACACAGATACGCAGTATTTT	CASSPRTGGMDTDTQYF
17	TRBD1	many	TRBV5-1	TRBJ2-1	TGCGCCAGCAGCGCCGGACAGACAGGGGACAAGGTCAATGAGCAGTTCTTC	CASSAGQTGDKVNEQFF